This T cell receptor beta chain is drawn from a study of blood T cell repertoires in COVID-19 (dated by TCRdb to the early 2020s). About the study as a whole: Samples covering the acute and convalescent phases of COVID-19 were provided by collaborators in the United States, Italy and Spain. The samples were drawn from the first 160 participants of the ongoing ImmuneRACE study and from some 1,300 subjects provided by 6 global collaborators. The prospective study material was composed of cDNA or gDNA derived from T cells, B-cell-depleted T cells, or PBMCs. Subjects who had been exposed to COVID-19, were actively infected with it, or had recovered from it provided the deeply sampled blood TCRbeta repertoires that made up the dataset. Where HLA class I and class II types were available, the types were taken from metadata supplied by the sample provider, not from assay-based typing. A freely available public database, intended as a resource for researchers studying the immune response to SARS-CoV-2, is where the repertoires were released. Sample metadata almost always included a de-identified subject ID, COVID-19 status, age in years and sex. The full study reports these points: The amount of clinical and demographic metadata varied by source and participant and was provided uncurated.

TCRbeta CDR3 regions were amplified from genomic DNA using the immunoSEQ Assay, a bias-controlled multiplex PCR. The published analysis was carried out like this. The number of nucleated cells in each sample was estimated from the amplification of reference gene primers within the assay. Sequence reads were collapsed and filtered to measure the absolute abundance of every unique TCRbeta CDR3 rearrangement. For each sample, productive Simpson clonality was calculated as the square root of Simpson's diversity index across productive rearrangements. The table comes from immuneACCESS by way of TCRdb, which keeps in-frame sequences with V and J called. Part of the clones is missing from these tables; in studies checked, under half for an unresolved V gene and the rest for unknown reasons. V and J calls and clone size are as listed in that table; D and trimming were resolved from the DNA. A total of about 62,000 clones appear in this sample, around 84% of them only once. The top ten clonotypes cover more than 0.8% of the sample.

Collaborating institutions collected whole blood in K2EDTA tubes following their own protocols. For TCRbeta analysis, collaborators shipped samples as frozen whole blood, isolated PBMCs, or DNA extracted from either of those sample types. The table lists this clone with a few counts. Its antigen remains undetermined. No base quality information exists; no much larger clone differs at one position. Trimming takes 6 bases from V and 6 bases from J, and the germline ends sit 12 bases apart. The germline V gene (reference sequence) provides CDR1 LGHDT and CDR2 YNNKEL. CDR3 length: 12 amino acids, cysteine to phenylalanine. Just CDR3 DNA is preserved here, 36 bases in frame from base 1.

The sequence was obtained from a man between 65 and 79 years old with acute or convalescent COVID-19. Sequencing used peripheral blood. The chain employs TRBV3-1 (or the pseudogene TRBV3-2) and TRBJ2-7; a weak D assignment points to TRBD1 (6 bases agree). This receptor has the CDR3 CASSLQGREQYF. The bases read TGTGCCAGCAGTCTACAGGGACGCGAGCAGTACTTC.